The table lists the clone carrying this T cell receptor (beta chain) with a count of one. The antigen is unknown. These data come from a study of cytomegalovirus exposure and HLA in healthy donors. Study results and limitations: A later analysis found TCR association rates differed by HLA locus, highest for DRB1 and lowest for HLA-C. TCR sequences were mostly rare, though some public TCRs occurred in many donors. The study labeled 170 or so TCR beta chains cytomegalovirus-associated.

After removal of 5 bases from V and 4 bases from J, the junction contained 7 bases not matched to a gene. CDR1 is SGHNT, CDR2 YENEEA, per germline. The CDR3 is 15 amino acids. The PCR contained 60 Vbeta and 13 Jbeta primers. Clones were sequenced by immunoSEQ multiplex PCR, and TCRdb holds only the in-frame ones, with some missing. The table includes 45,000 to 65,000 clones, 70% to 80% detected once. The sequenced sample was PBMCs. J is TRBJ1-3 and V is TRBV11-3; 8 bases are shared with TRBD1. The TCR comes from a woman in her thirties or forties in good health and CMV-seropositive. CDR3 coding DNA: TGTGCCAGCAGCCCTGGACAGGGCCCGGGAAACACCATATATTTT. This gives the protein CASSPGQGPGNTIYF.